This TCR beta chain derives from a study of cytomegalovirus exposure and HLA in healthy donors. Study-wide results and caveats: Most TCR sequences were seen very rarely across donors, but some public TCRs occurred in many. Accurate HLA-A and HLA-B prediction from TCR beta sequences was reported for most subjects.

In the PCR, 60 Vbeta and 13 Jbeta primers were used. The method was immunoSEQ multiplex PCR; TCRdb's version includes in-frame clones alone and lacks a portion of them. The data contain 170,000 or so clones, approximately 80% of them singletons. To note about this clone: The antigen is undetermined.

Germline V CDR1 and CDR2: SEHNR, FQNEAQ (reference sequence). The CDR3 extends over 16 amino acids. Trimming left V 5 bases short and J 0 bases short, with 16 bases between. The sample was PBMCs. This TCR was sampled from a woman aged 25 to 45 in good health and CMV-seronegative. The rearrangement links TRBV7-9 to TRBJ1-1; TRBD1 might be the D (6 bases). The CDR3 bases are TGTGCCAGCAGCCGGACGGGGGGCGTTATGAACACTGAAGCTTTCTTT. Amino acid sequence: CASSRTGGVMNTEAFF.